This T cell receptor (beta chain) appears in the sequencing data of a study of blood T cells in healthy people across ages. Through a sample-barcoded 5' primer and a J-beta primer mix, a second PCR was run for roughly 7 to 11 cycles. TCRdb re-called the 5' RACE reads with MiXCR, one entry per CDR3 protein. The sample contains hundreds of thousands of distinct CDR3 sequences, 52% of which appear only once. Trimming took off 3 bases at V and 1 base at J, with 12 bases between the two ends. This CDR3 contains 15 residues. The rearrangement uses TRBV12-3 or TRBV12-4 and TRBJ2-5, with D possibly being TRBD2 (5 bases). Sequences were obtained from blood. This sequence originates from a woman older than 75 in good health. CDR3 in amino acids: CASSFPHGVQETQYF. The CDR3 DNA is TGTGCCAGCAGTTTCCCCCACGGGGTCCAAGAGACCCAGTACTTC.